This T cell receptor beta chain appears in the sequencing data of a study of T-cell memory formation after mild COVID-19 (dated by TCRdb to the early 2020s). In terms of the full investigation: Most TCR sequence clusters were specific to one of the two donors. In a couple of donors, T-cell clones that expanded and contracted after mild COVID-19 were tracked by sequencing TCRalpha and TCRbeta repertoires over time. The cohort was made up of two young adult volunteers, one female and one male, who were previously healthy. General findings and caveats noted by the study authors: Whether the second-wave clones peaking on day 37 were SARS-CoV-2 specific was not confirmed. From day 15 to 85, contracting clones showed balanced CD4/CD8 phenotypes, whereas a second wave of clones that expanded from day 15 to 37 leaned towards CD4+. Some responding clones were detected in pre-infection memory, suggesting pre-existing cross-reactive memory T cells joined the SARS-CoV-2 response. Contracting CD4+ clones were found mainly in CM and EM memory subsets, while CD8+ clones were enriched in EMRA. The study included only a couple of mild cases, and larger cohorts that include severe cases with pre-infection samples were judged to be necessary.

Ficoll-Paque density gradient centrifugation was the method used to isolate PBMCs. The sample was run on an Illumina NovaSeq 6000. cDNA libraries for TCRalpha and TCRbeta were prepared by 5'RACE using constant-segment primers, with sample barcodes and unique molecular identifiers added. Trizol reagent was used to extract RNA from every sample. Libraries were amplified in two PCR steps, with a second sample barcode and Illumina TruSeq adapters added in the second step. Libraries were sequenced on an Illumina NovaSeq with 2 x 150 bp paired-end reads. The study's processing was this. Demultiplexing of reads and collapsing into UMI-guided consensus sequences were performed with migec v1.2.7. Using mixcr v2.1.11, UMI consensuses were aligned to TRA and TRB V and J templates and then assembled into clonotypes. A clonotype was counted as expanded or contracted only if both edgeR and NoisET called the change significant, with noise models trained on biological replicates. For edgeR calls, the cutoffs were a false discovery rate-adjusted p below 0.01 and a log2 fold-change threshold of 1. As an exploratory analysis of dynamics, max-normalized trajectories of the 1000 most abundant clonotypes were examined with PCA combined with hierarchical clustering. Separately sequenced CD4+ and CD8+ repertoires were used to assign the CD4 or CD8 phenotype of responding clones. TCRdb redid the processing of the public reads, applying fastp at Q25 and MiXCR, and retained in-frame beta chains. Here each entry gathers all rows of one CDR3 protein and keeps the most common genes and DNA. Here the V and J calls rest on TCRdb's processing, not on the authors' analysis. This sample comprises fewer than 650,000 distinct CDR3 sequences, 20% to 25% of them detected only once. The top ten constitute about 8.2% of the sample.

Comments on this clonotype: Which antigen it targets is not known. No much larger clone is present one base from it, and per-base qualities are unavailable.

CDR1 and CDR2 were assigned from the germline V gene as MGHRA and YSYEKL. From its cysteine to its phenylalanine, the CDR3 spans 15 amino acids. Just CDR3 DNA is preserved here, 45 bases in frame from base 1. V was cut back by 1 base and J by 4 bases, leaving a gap of 11 bases between them. The sequenced sample consisted of PBMCs or a T cell subset sorted from them (not recorded which). The V gene is TRBV4-1 and the J gene is TRBJ1-5, with no D gene named confidently. The clonotype originates from an adult woman who had mild COVID-19 (a few samples of this study predate the infection). The sample titles of this study are shuffled in the database, so cell type and time point are left out; the donor was told from shared clones. The DNA is TGCGCCAGCAGCCAAGTAGAAGGCCGAAATCAGCCCCAGCATTTT. The translation is CASSQVEGRNQPQHF.